The clone carrying this TCR beta chain was detected a few times. The record originates from a study of blood T cells in healthy people across ages. Alongside a J-beta primer mix, a sample-barcoded 5' primer served in a second PCR lasting roughly 6 to 12 cycles. TCRdb called the 5' RACE reads again in MiXCR, with one record for every CDR3 protein. The sample lists hundreds of thousands of distinct CDR3 sequences; less than 25% were seen once. The CDR3 is 12 amino acids. Germline V lookup: CDR1 GTSNPN, CDR2 SVGIG (reference sequence). V lost 6 bases, J lost 3 bases, and 12 bases lay in between. These same data were also listed under a study on T cells of mothers and their children. This second study notes: Researchers put all of the extracted RNA into cDNA synthesis, using roughly 1.5 ug per 15 ul.

The chain carries TRBV30 and TRBJ2-7; a possible D gene is TRBD2 (5 bases). The source of this sequence is a boy under 18 in good health. Sequenced: blood. The CDR3, as DNA: TGTGCCTGTGCACCTCGGGGCTACGAGCAGTACTTC. This codes for CACAPRGYEQYF. The variable domain in full, with the rest retrieved from reference TRBV30 and TRBJ2-7, is SQTIHQWPATLVQPVGSPLSLECTVEGTSNPNLYWYRQAAGRGLQLLFYSVGIGQISSEVPQNLSASRPQDRQFILSSKKLLLSDSGFYLCACAPRGYEQYFGPGTRLTVT.